This record looks at one TCR beta chain sequence and its context. Germline CDR1 reads SGHAT; CDR2 reads FQDESV (reference sequence). V lost 5 bases, J lost 3 bases, and 13 bases lay in between. The CDR3 spans 14 residues. The source of the sample is a study of blood T cell repertoires in COVID-19. The wider study: Donors in the United States, Italy and Spain gave samples during acute or convalescent COVID-19.

The method was immunoSEQ multiplex PCR; TCRdb's version includes in-frame clones alone and lacks a portion of them. Of roughly 84,000 clones listed, about 71% were seen once; the top ten hold 3.5% to 4.5%. Sequencing was performed on peripheral blood. This clonotype originated in a woman aged 45-60 years with acute or convalescent COVID-19. This sequence joins TRBV11-1 and TRBJ1-1; the D is unclear. The CDR3 DNA sequence: TGTGCCAGCAGCCGTCCGGGGATCGACACTGAAGCTTTCTTT. Its protein product is CASSRPGIDTEAFF.